This TCR beta chain appears in the sequencing data of a study of blood T cell repertoires in COVID-19. Germline V gene data show CDR1 as LNHDA and CDR2 as SQIVND (reference sequence). Trimming cost V 5 bases and J 1 base, with 8 bases left between them. The CDR3 length is 13 residues. Notes on this clone: Different DNA sequences within this sample yield the same CDR3.

Data came from immunoSEQ multiplex PCR; TCRdb stores just in-frame clones and leaves some out. There are under 200,000 clones in the sample; around nine tenths occur only once, and 2.5% to 4% lies in the top ten. This TCR came from a man in his sixties or seventies with acute or convalescent COVID-19. The material sequenced was peripheral blood. The chain recombines TRBV19 with TRBJ1-2; tentative D call: TRBD1 (5 bases). The CDR3 DNA reads as TGTGCCAGTAGTTCGGGGGATAACTATGGCTACACCTTC. It encodes CASSSGDNYGYTF.